The 4 T cell receptor beta chains in this list originate from one sample, sequenced in a study of graft-versus-host responses after intestinal transplantation. TCRdb keeps only in-frame clones here, not all; method: immunoSEQ multiplex PCR. The table includes some 90,000 clones, less than 95% detected once. No antigens are known for them. The material was unstimulated CD8+ T cells sorted from spleen or lymph node cells, obtained before transplant. The source is a human donor who was the organ donor for an intestinal transplant.

V usage is TRBV4-3 and J usage is TRBJ2-7; perhaps TRBD1 as D (5 bases). CDR3 length: 13 residues. The germline V and J ends were trimmed by 1 base and 3 bases, with 7 bases remaining between them. Per germline, CDR1 LGHNA and CDR2 YSLEER. The CDR3, as DNA: TGCGCCAGCAGCCAAGTCAGGGACTACGAGCAGTACTTC. As protein: CASSQVRDYEQYF.

There are a few counts of this clone. The chain carries TRBV19 and TRBJ1-3; the D gene is possibly TRBD1 (5 bases). CDR1 is LNHDA and CDR2 is SQIVND in the germline V gene (reference sequence). V was shortened by 10 bases and J by 7 bases, with 20 bases between the two germline ends. The CDR3 is made up of 14 amino acids. The chain's CDR3 is CATRTRDGRNTIYF. The CDR3 coding sequence is TGTGCCACCCGCACCCGGGACGGGAGGAACACCATATATTTT.

A few counts support this clone. This chain uses TRBV12-5 with TRBJ1-2; possibly TRBD1 for D (5 bases). This CDR3 has 13 amino acids. V was clipped by 7 bases and J by 10 bases, with 19 bases between them. Germline values: CDR1 LGHNT, CDR2 FRNRAP. CDR3 protein: CASATTYRGDYTF. The CDR3 DNA is TGTGCTAGTGCCACCACCTACCGGGGGGACTACACCTTC. The full variable domain, in which reference TRBV12-5 and TRBJ1-2 provide the parts outside the CDR3, is DARVTQTPRHKVTEMGQEVTMRCQPILGHNTVFWYRQTMMQGLELLAYFRNRAPLDDSGMPKDRFSAEMPDATLATLKIQPSEPRDSAVYFCASATTYRGDYTFGSGTRLTVV.

This clone came up once. The chain carries TRBV30 and TRBJ1-2; 11 bases line up with TRBD1. CDR3 length: 16 residues. Trimming cost V 7 bases and J 3 bases; bases outside gene matches: 13. Germline assignment: CDR1 GTSNPN and CDR2 SVGIG (reference sequence). CDR3 amino acids: CASDGTGGHGDYGYTF. The CDR3 region has the DNA TGTGCCTCGGATGGGACAGGGGGTCATGGGGACTATGGCTACACCTTC.